The 30 T cell receptor beta chains below were found in one sample sequenced in a study of long-term antiretroviral therapy in people with HIV. Survey level was the resolution at which the v3.0 immunoSEQ assay ran. The data were produced by immunoSEQ multiplex PCR, yet TCRdb's version contains in-frame clones alone and is incomplete. This table holds more than 20,000 clones, around 84% found once. The starting material was unsorted PBMCs, obtained 4.4 years after starting antiretroviral therapy. These receptors originate from a man younger than 40 with HIV.

The chain recombines TRBV7-9 with TRBJ1-1; D perhaps matches TRBD1 (6 bases). The CDR3 runs to 14 residues. Germline CDR1 reads SEHNR; CDR2 reads FQNEAQ (reference sequence). Trimming took off 6 bases at V and 2 bases at J, with 13 bases between the two ends. The CDR3 nucleotides read TGTGCCAGCAGGGCGGGGGGCGATAACACTGAAGCTTTCTTT. Its protein is CASRAGGDNTEAFF.

The J gene is TRBJ2-7, the V gene TRBV11-1; possible D gene TRBD1, 5 bases. V lost 6 bases and J 3 bases, leaving 15 bases between the germline ends. Germline CDR1 and CDR2: SGHAT and FQDESV (reference sequence). This CDR3 is 14 amino acids long. The CDR3 DNA follows: TGTGCCAGCAGGGGTCAGGGTCCAAACTACGAGCAGTACTTC. Residues: CASRGQGPNYEQYF.

This clone was seen more than once but under ten times. The chain links TRBV15 to TRBJ1-6, with a possible D match to TRBD1 (5 bases). V was pared by 3 bases and J by 8 bases, with 11 bases between. Germline CDR1 LNHNV, CDR2 YYDKDF (reference sequence). The length of the CDR3 is 14 residues. The CDR3 sequence: CATSSGTRDSPLHF. The CDR3 nucleotides read TGTGCCACCAGCAGCGGGACGCGGGATTCACCCCTCCACTTT.

The chain links TRBV9 to TRBJ2-3; D gene ambiguous. Germline CDR1 and CDR2: SGDLS and YYNGEE. V lost 4 bases, J lost 6 bases, and 18 bases lay in between. The CDR3 contains 15 residues. The CDR3 bases are TGTGCCAGCAGCCCCCGTTCAGATCCTAGGGATACGCAGTATTTT. Its protein is CASSPRSDPRDTQYF.

This clone was counted a single time. The CDR3 protein is CASSPRLAGLYGYTF. The CDR3 DNA reads as TGTGCCAGCTCACCACGGTTGGCCGGGTTATATGGCTACACCTTC. The chain combines TRBV18 with TRBJ1-2; D is uncertain. Looked up from germline, CDR1 is KGHSH and CDR2 is LQKENI. V was shortened by 1 base and J by 5 bases, with 14 bases between the two germline ends. The CDR3 contains 15 residues. The full variable domain, rest sourced from reference TRBV18 and TRBJ1-2, is NAGVMQNPRHLVRRRGQEARLRCSPMKGHSHVYWYRQLPEEGLKFMVYLQKENIIDESGMPKERFSAEFPKEGPSILRIQQVVRGDSAAYFCASSPRLAGLYGYTFGSGTRLTVV.

The chain is built from TRBV10-3 and TRBJ2-6; TRBD1 aligns across 12 bases. V trimming: 6 bases; J trimming: 3 bases; junction bases outside the gene matches: 3. CDR1 ENHRY and CDR2 SYGVKD come from the germline V gene. The CDR3 is made up of 16 amino acids. CDR3 region: CAIRGQGANGANVLTF. The CDR3 nucleotides are TGTGCCATCAGGGGACAGGGGGCGAATGGGGCCAACGTCCTGACTTTC.

This CDR3 reads CASGQDGRYGYTF. The CDR3 coding sequence is TGTGCCAGCGGCCAGGACGGAAGATATGGCTACACCTTC. The chain carries TRBV27 and TRBJ1-2, with D unclear. This CDR3 has 13 amino acids. Trimming took off 8 bases at V and 5 bases at J, with 15 bases between the two ends. Germline V CDR1 and CDR2: MNHEY, SMNVEV (reference sequence).

The chain carries TRBV18 and TRBJ2-7; 9 bases agree with TRBD1. The CDR3 is made up of 17 amino acids. Germline values: CDR1 KGHSH, CDR2 LQKENI. J lost 3 bases, V lost 0 bases, and 9 bases had no gene match. DNA for the CDR3: TGTGCCAGCTCACCACCGGGACAGGGTGACTACCTCTACGAGCAGTACTTC. Translated: CASSPPGQGDYLYEQYF.

This clone was seen a few times. This same CDR3 is encoded by further DNA sequences in the sample. The chain employs TRBV9 and TRBJ1-5, with D possibly TRBD1 on 5 matching bases. The length of the CDR3 is 15 residues. V lost 0 bases and J 2 bases, leaving 9 bases between the germline ends. Per germline, CDR1 SGDLS and CDR2 YYNGEE. The CDR3 sequence: CASSVGQGGNQPQHF. The CDR3, as DNA: TGTGCCAGCAGCGTAGGGCAGGGCGGCAATCAGCCCCAGCATTTT. Variable domain in full (rest from reference TRBV9 and TRBJ1-5): DSGVTQTPKHLITATGQRVTLRCSPRSGDLSVYWYQQSLDQGLQFLIQYYNGEERAKGNILERFSAQQFPDLHSELNLSSLELGDSALYFCASSVGQGGNQPQHFGDGTRLSIL.

This rearrangement joins TRBV9 to TRBJ2-7; D is undetermined. The V end was cut by 0 bases, the J end by 3 bases, with 13 bases between. From germline, CDR1 is SGDLS and CDR2 YYNGEE. The CDR3 is 15 residues long. The CDR3 nucleotides are TGTGCCAGCAGCGTAGAGGCAGGCGATTTCTACGAGCAGTACTTC. This translates into CASSVEAGDFYEQYF.

The rearrangement uses TRBV5-1 and TRBJ1-1; 9 nucleotides align to TRBD1. The V gene's germline CDR1 is SGHRS and CDR2 YFSETQ. The CDR3 covers 15 residues. J gave up 4 bases and V 0 bases, and 4 bases lay outside the gene matches. For the CDR3, the DNA is TGCGCCAGCAGCTTGGTCCCACAGGGGGCCACTGAAGCTTTCTTT. As protein: CASSLVPQGATEAFF.

The V and J genes are TRBV4-1 and TRBJ1-1; a weak D match, TRBD1 (6 bases). The length of the CDR3 is 16 residues. V lost 0 bases and J lost 1, with 12 bases in between. Germline V gene sequence: CDR1 MGHRA, CDR2 YSYEKL. CDR3 protein: CASSQEGRGRNTEAFF. CDR3 DNA sequence: TGCGCCAGCAGCCAAGAGGGCAGGGGAAGGAACACTGAAGCTTTCTTT.

The CDR3 nucleotides are TGTGCCAGCAGCTTGGCCGTGGTCATGAATCAGCCCCAGCATTTT. It translates to CASSLAVVMNQPQHF. The V gene is TRBV5-8, the J gene TRBJ1-5, with D hard to call. V was shortened by 0 bases and J by 4 bases, with 11 bases between the two germline ends. CDR3 length equals 15 residues. Germline V CDR1 and CDR2: SGHTS, YDEGEE.

V is TRBV5-6 and J is TRBJ1-2; tentatively, D is TRBD1 (6 bases). Between the trimmed V and J ends, which lost 2 bases and 6 bases, there was a span of 14 bases. Germline values: CDR1 SGHDT, CDR2 YYEEEE. The CDR3 length is 14 residues. CDR3 DNA: TGTGCCAGCAGCTTCACAGGGCTGGGGCATGGCTACACCTTC. This codes for CASSFTGLGHGYTF.

The rearrangement links TRBV4-1 to TRBJ2-5; D uncertain. Trimming pared 2 bases from V and 5 bases from J, leaving 9 bases between. CDR1 MGHRA and CDR2 YSYEKL come from the germline V gene. This CDR3 contains 13 residues. CDR3 in DNA: TGCGCCAGCAGCCAATCAGCTGGGGAGACCCAGTACTTC. Translated, it gives CASSQSAGETQYF.

The rearrangement joins TRBV4-3 to TRBJ2-1, with a possible D match to TRBD2 (5 bases). CDR3 length equals 14 residues. The ends were cut back, 1 base at V and 4 bases at J, with 8 bases in the middle. In germline, CDR1 is LGHNA, CDR2 YSLEER. As DNA, the CDR3 is TGCGCCAGCAGCCAAGGTCCGGGGTACAATGAGCAGTTCTTC. It is translated as CASSQGPGYNEQFF.

This sequence joins TRBV19 and TRBJ2-2; 10 nucleotides align to TRBD1. The CDR3 totals 19 residues. Germline V lookup: CDR1 LNHDA, CDR2 SQIVND (reference sequence). V shed 7 bases and J 7 bases; nucleotides not matched to a gene: 21. The CDR3 region has the DNA TGTGCCAGTATCGGACCGGGACAGGGGTTATCTAGATGGGACGGGGAGCTGTTTTTT. Translated, it gives CASIGPGQGLSRWDGELFF.

V and J are TRBV11-2 and TRBJ2-3; 10 bases are shared with TRBD2. CDR3 size: 15 residues. Germline lookup yields CDR1 SGHAT and CDR2 FQNNGV. V lost 5 bases, J lost 6 bases, and 8 bases stayed unmatched. The CDR3: CASSPSGLARDTQYF. CDR3 DNA: TGTGCCAGCAGCCCTTCGGGACTAGCGCGGGATACGCAGTATTTT.

The rearrangement joins TRBV5-6 to TRBJ1-1; TRBD1 matches 8 bases. CDR3 length: 15 amino acids. Germline CDR1 SGHDT, CDR2 YYEEEE. With V trimmed by 0 bases and J by 4 bases, 5 bases remained unmatched. CDR3: CASSLAGGMGTEAFF. The CDR3 region has the DNA TGTGCCAGCAGCTTGGCAGGGGGCATGGGCACTGAAGCTTTCTTT.

The chain has TRBV5-4 and TRBJ2-3; D unresolved. Trimming cost V 3 bases and J 4 bases, with 12 bases left between them. The CDR3 consists of 14 residues. Germline-derived CDR1 and CDR2 are SGHNT and YYREEE (reference sequence). CDR3 sequence reads: CASSSKYSADTQYF. CDR3 nucleotide sequence: TGTGCCAGCAGCTCCAAATATTCGGCAGATACGCAGTATTTT.

This chain links TRBV19 with TRBJ2-7; TRBD1 aligns across 9 bases. The junction had 7 bases not matched to a gene; V was cut back by 5 bases and J by 2 bases. The CDR3 runs to 15 residues. Germline values: CDR1 LNHDA, CDR2 SQIVND (reference sequence). CDR3 protein: CASSPGDRATYEQYF. In DNA, the CDR3 is TGTGCCAGTAGTCCCGGGGACAGGGCCACCTACGAGCAGTACTTC.

This clone was observed a few times. The CDR3 DNA follows: TGTGCCAGCAGCAAAACAGGTTACACCGGGGAGCTGTTTTTT. Its protein product is CASSKTGYTGELFF. The J gene is TRBJ2-2, the V gene TRBV21-1; the table calls TRBD1, which could not be checked here. TRBV21-1 is a listed pseudogene. The CDR3 loop spans 14 amino acids.

The chain links TRBV7-9 to TRBJ2-1, with D possibly TRBD1 on 5 matching bases. CDR3 length: 14 residues. Trimming shortened V by 5 bases and J by 5 bases, and 13 bases separated the two germline ends. CDR1 SEHNR and CDR2 FQNEAQ come from the germline V gene (reference sequence). The CDR3: CASSTTTANNEQFF. CDR3 in DNA: TGTGCCAGCAGCACTACGACAGCCAACAATGAGCAGTTCTTC. Combining the CDR3 with reference TRBV7-9 and TRBJ2-1 gives the whole variable domain DTGVSQNPRHKITKRGQNVTFRCDPISEHNRLYWYRQTLGQGPEFLTYFQNEAQLEKSRLLSDRFSAERPKGSFSTLEIQRTEQGDSAMYLCASSTTTANNEQFFGPGTRLTVL.

The chain joins TRBV28 to TRBJ2-7; maybe TRBD1 (5 bases). The CDR3 is 14 amino acids. Per germline, CDR1 MDHEN and CDR2 SYDVKM. Trimming stripped 7 bases from V and 3 bases from J, with 16 bases between. CDR3 DNA sequence: TGTGCCAGCAAACAGGTTTCCCCAATCTACGAGCAGTACTTC. Its protein is CASKQVSPIYEQYF.

Only one count was recorded for this clone. V is TRBV28 and J is TRBJ1-3; D uncertain. V shed 3 bases and J shed 0 bases, with 12 bases lying between them. CDR1 is MDHEN and CDR2 is SYDVKM in the germline V gene. The CDR3 spans 16 residues. The CDR3 coding sequence is TGTGCCAGCAGTTTCGAGGGTTACCCCTCTGGAAACACCATATATTTT. Translated: CASSFEGYPSGNTIYF.

This clone was found once. V usage is TRBV7-8 and J usage is TRBJ1-2; D may be TRBD1 (5 bases). The CDR3 has 13 residues. Per the germline V gene, CDR1 is SGHVS and CDR2 is FQNEAQ. V shed 4 bases and J shed 5 bases, with 11 bases lying between them. This CDR3 is CASSSWGWYGYTF. CDR3 nucleotide sequence: TGTGCCAGCAGCTCCTGGGGGTGGTATGGCTACACCTTC.

This clone was counted a few times. The V call is TRBV7-2, the J call TRBJ2-7; no firm D call. The germline V gene has CDR1 SGHTA and CDR2 FQGNSA. This CDR3 spans 13 amino acids. V was trimmed by 1 base and J by 3 bases, leaving 7 bases between them. CDR3: CASSLDGLYEQYF. The CDR3 bases are TGTGCCAGCAGCTTAGACGGGCTCTACGAGCAGTACTTC.

The chain joins TRBV27 to TRBJ1-2; D possibly corresponds to TRBD1 (6 bases). Looked up from germline, CDR1 is MNHEY and CDR2 is SMNVEV (reference sequence). Trimming stripped 4 bases from V and 6 bases from J, with 15 bases between. This CDR3 has 14 residues. CDR3 in DNA: TGTGCCAGCAGTTCCTCGAACAGGGACCATGGCTACACCTTC. It encodes CASSSSNRDHGYTF.

V is TRBV27 and J is TRBJ1-1, with D possibly being TRBD1 (6 bases). The CDR3 is 17 residues long. The V and J ends lost 3 bases and 0 bases respectively, with 17 bases between them. CDR1 MNHEY and CDR2 SMNVEV come from the germline V gene (reference sequence). CDR3 nucleotide sequence: TGTGCCAGCAGTTTGACGAGGGGGGGGTTCATGAACACTGAAGCTTTCTTT. As protein: CASSLTRGGFMNTEAFF.

The chain is built from TRBV7-8 and TRBJ2-7; 14 bases fit TRBD2. V lost 7 bases and J lost 7; bases outside the gene matches: 12. CDR3 length: 16 amino acids. Germline V gene data show CDR1 as SGHVS and CDR2 as FQNEAQ. The CDR3 DNA is TGTGCCAGCACCCCTACCCCGGGACTAGCGGGAGTTGAGCAGTACTTC. Translating it yields CASTPTPGLAGVEQYF.